The 25 T cell receptor beta chains below were found in one sample sequenced in a study of blood T cells in healthy people across ages. For the second PCR, which ran for roughly 6 to 12 cycles, a sample-barcoded 5' primer and a J-beta primer mix were used. TCRdb fed the 5' RACE reads into MiXCR, producing one record per CDR3 protein. The sample contains about 800,000 distinct CDR3 sequences, around 25% of which appear only once. The sample also formed part of further work on T cells of mothers and their children.

Sequencing was performed on blood. These receptors were collected from a boy between 10 and 17 years old in good health.

V usage is TRBV24-1 and J usage is TRBJ2-6; D is unresolved. Trimming stripped 3 bases from V and 0 bases from J, with 5 bases between. The CDR3 is 15 amino acids. Germline CDR1 reads KGHDR; CDR2 reads SFDVKD. In nucleotides, the CDR3 is TGTGCCACCAGTGATCCGGGCTCTGGGGCCAACGTCCTGACTTTC. This codes for CATSDPGSGANVLTF.

This clonotype appeared a few times. The chain is built from TRBV7-9 and TRBJ1-2; no reliable D call. The length of the CDR3 is 14 residues. V was trimmed by 5 bases and J by 2 bases, leaving 12 bases between them. Germline values: CDR1 SEHNR, CDR2 FQNEAQ (reference sequence). CDR3 protein: CASSPLLGNYGYTF. Here the CDR3 DNA reads TGTGCCAGCAGCCCTTTGTTGGGAAACTATGGCTACACCTTC.

The V and J genes are TRBV28 and TRBJ2-5; 9 bases line up with TRBD1. Germline trimming cut 6 bases from V and 2 bases from J; bases unmatched to any gene: 10. CDR1 is MDHEN, CDR2 SYDVKM, per germline. The CDR3 length is 16 residues. The CDR3 reads CASRKQGALVQETQYF. The CDR3 nucleotides are TGTGCCAGCAGGAAACAGGGGGCGTTAGTACAAGAGACCCAGTACTTC.

This clonotype was counted a few times. One end of the junction is discordant with germline, which a read error may explain. V and J are TRBV18 and TRBJ2-7; 11 nucleotides align to TRBD2. The J call is doubtful: the DNA matches TRBJ2-5 better. This CDR3 has 16 amino acids. Germline lookup yields CDR1 KGHSH and CDR2 LQKENI. This CDR3 is CASSSLAGGIQGTQYF. DNA of the CDR3: TGTGCCAGCTCGTCTCTAGCGGGAGGAATCCAAGGGACCCAGTACTTC.

This clonotype was detected a few times. The V call is TRBV27, the J call TRBJ1-5, with D unresolved. Germline CDR1 MNHEY, CDR2 SMNVEV (reference sequence). V was trimmed by 0 bases and J by 4 bases, leaving 16 bases between them. The CDR3 has 17 amino acids. As DNA, the CDR3 is TGTGCCAGCAGTTTATCCCCGAACGGAGGTGGGAATCAGCCCCAGCATTTT. It codes for CASSLSPNGGGNQPQHF.

This clonotype appeared a few times. The CDR3 DNA is TGTGCCAGCAGTGAAGGTCAGCCCCAGCATTTT. Encoded protein: CASSEGQPQHF. The rearrangement joins TRBV6-1 to TRBJ1-5; no clear D. Germline CDR1 MNHNS, CDR2 SASEGT. This CDR3 comprises 11 residues. V was pared by 1 base and J by 6 bases, with 1 base between.

The genes are TRBV5-1 and TRBJ2-3; D possibly corresponds to TRBD2 (6 bases). CDR1 is SGHRS, CDR2 YFSETQ, per germline. The V gene lost 0 bases and the J gene lost 1 base, with 9 bases spanning the gap. This CDR3 region has 15 residues. The CDR3, as DNA: TGCGCCAGCAGCTTGGAGATAGCGGGCACAGATACGCAGTATTTT. Translated, it gives CASSLEIAGTDTQYF.

The chain employs TRBV4-3 and TRBJ2-5; tentative D call: TRBD2 (5 bases). This CDR3 is built from 15 residues. Germline CDR1 reads LGHNA; CDR2 reads YSLEER. The germline V and J ends were trimmed by 6 bases and 5 bases, with 19 bases remaining between them. The CDR3: CASSPHMDPGETQYF. For the CDR3, the DNA is TGCGCCAGCAGTCCCCACATGGACCCGGGGGAGACCCAGTACTTC.

In its sample, this clonotype was seen a few times. V gene TRBV25-1 combines with J gene TRBJ1-6, with D hard to call. Germline V gives CDR1 MGHDK, CDR2 SYGVNS. This CDR3 is built from 11 residues. Trimming took off 10 bases at V and 10 bases at J, with 11 bases between the two ends. This chain's CDR3 is CATGWESPLHF. The CDR3 DNA reads TGTGCCACCGGGTGGGAATCACCCCTCCACTTT.

The chain has TRBV7-6 and TRBJ1-5; tentatively, D is TRBD1 (5 bases). Trimming shortened V by 5 bases and J by 7 bases, and 12 bases separated the two germline ends. Germline lookup yields CDR1 SGHVS and CDR2 FNYEAQ. The CDR3 totals 13 residues. The CDR3 DNA reads TGTGCCAGCAGCGTCGTGCGGGGGCAGCCCCAGCATTTT. Amino acids: CASSVVRGQPQHF. Drawing the rest from reference TRBV7-6 and TRBJ1-5, the complete variable domain is GAGVSQSPRYKVTKRGQDVALRCDPISGHVSLYWYRQALGQGPEFLTYFNYEAQQDKSGLPNDRFSAERPEGSISTLTIQRTEQRDSAMYRCASSVVRGQPQHFGDGTRLSIL.

The chain employs TRBV7-2 and TRBJ2-1, with D possibly being TRBD2 (5 bases). The CDR3 spans 14 residues. CDR1 and CDR2 (germline): SGHTA, FQGNSA. V lost 5 bases, J lost 6 bases, and 14 bases lay in between. CDR3 amino acids: CASSPAGRTNEQFF. CDR3 sequence (DNA): TGTGCCAGCAGCCCTGCGGGTAGGACCAATGAGCAGTTCTTC. The whole variable domain, remainder taken from reference TRBV7-2 and TRBJ2-1, is GAGVSQSPSNKVTEKGKDVELRCDPISGHTALYWYRQSLGQGLEFLIYFQGNSAPDKSGLPSDRFSAERTGGSVSTLTIQRTQQEDSAVYLCASSPAGRTNEQFFGPGTRLTVL.

This clonotype was counted between two and nine times. The CDR3, as DNA: TGTGCCAGCAGTCGATCGGACAGGGGATCCGGGGAGCTGTTTTTT. It yields the protein CASSRSDRGSGELFF. The genes are TRBV6-5 and TRBJ2-2; 9 nucleotides agree with TRBD1. The trim removed 5 bases at V and 6 bases at J, leaving 7 bases unmatched. Germline CDR1 and CDR2: MNHEY and SVGAGI. This CDR3 contains 15 residues.

The V and J genes are TRBV7-8 and TRBJ2-2; TRBD2 aligns across 12 bases. Germline V gives CDR1 SGHVS, CDR2 FQNEAQ. This CDR3 spans 16 amino acids. The V and J ends lost 5 bases and 4 bases, in that order; junction bases with no gene match: 5. The CDR3 spells CASSPASGRATGELFF. The DNA of the CDR3 is TGTGCCAGCAGCCCGGCTAGCGGGAGGGCCACCGGGGAGCTGTTTTTT.

This clonotype was counted between two and nine times. This chain links TRBV25-1 with TRBJ2-4, with D perhaps given as TRBD1 or TRBD2 (5 bases each). The germline V gene has CDR1 MGHDK and CDR2 SYGVNS. This CDR3 spans 13 amino acids. Trimming removed 2 bases at V and 9 bases at J, with 11 bases between. The CDR3 sequence is CASSETGGGIQYF. Here the CDR3 DNA reads TGTGCCAGCAGTGAAACAGGTGGAGGCATTCAGTACTTC.

The chain has TRBV5-5 and TRBJ2-5; D call uncertain. The germline V and J ends were trimmed by 4 bases and 1 base, with 8 bases remaining between them. Looked up from germline, CDR1 is SGHKS and CDR2 is YYEKEE (reference sequence). This CDR3 spans 13 amino acids. This CDR3 is CASSPDPQETQYF. DNA of the CDR3: TGTGCCAGCAGCCCGGACCCCCAAGAGACCCAGTACTTC.

Concerning this clonotype: The germline gene is not matched at one end of the junction; a read error may be the cause. V and J are TRBV11-2 and TRBJ2-7; tentative D call: TRBD1 (6 bases). CDR1 SGHAT and CDR2 FQNNGV come from the germline V gene. The CDR3 extends over 15 amino acids. Written as DNA, the CDR3 is TGTGCCAGCAGCTTAGAAGCACAGGGATTTTACGAGCGGTACTTC. The encoded protein is CASSLEAQGFYERYF.

This clonotype was observed a handful of times. The V call is TRBV5-1, the J call TRBJ2-2; 7 bases are shared with TRBD1. Germline assignment: CDR1 SGHRS and CDR2 YFSETQ. The CDR3 is made up of 13 amino acids. The ends lost 4 bases at V and 6 bases at J; junction bases unmatched: 3. The CDR3 loop reads CASSLGQAGELFF. CDR3 nucleotide sequence: TGCGCCAGCAGCCTCGGACAGGCCGGGGAGCTGTTTTTT.

There are a few counts of this clonotype. The J gene is TRBJ1-4, the V gene TRBV9, with no clear D. V lost 0 bases to trimming and J lost 3 bases, with 9 bases between them. The CDR3 length is 15 residues. CDR1 is SGDLS, CDR2 YYNGEE, per germline. Here the CDR3 reads CASSVAGVANEKLFF. CDR3 nucleotide sequence: TGTGCCAGCAGCGTAGCCGGAGTGGCTAATGAAAAACTGTTTTTT.

This chain uses TRBV25-1 with TRBJ2-7; TRBD1 matches 7 bases. Trimming took 6 bases from V and 4 from J; bases not matched to a gene: 12. This CDR3 is 15 amino acids long. Germline CDR1 is MGHDK and CDR2 is SYGVNS. This chain's CDR3 is CASRLTGSSCYEQYF. In DNA, the CDR3 is TGTGCCAGCAGGCTGACAGGGTCATCATGTTACGAGCAGTACTTC.

The chain joins TRBV4-1 to TRBJ2-1, with TRBD2 matching over 9 bases. V trimming: 5 bases; J trimming: 8 bases; junction bases outside the gene matches: 10. Germline-derived CDR1 and CDR2 are MGHRA and YSYEKL. The CDR3 is 15 amino acids. CDR3 DNA: TGCGCCAGCAGCTTTCGCGGGGGGGCTTATGATGAGCAGTTCTTC. This sequence encodes CASSFRGGAYDEQFF.

J is TRBJ1-2 and V is TRBV7-9; D is undetermined. The V and J ends lost 3 bases and 4 bases respectively, with 9 bases between them. The germline V gene has CDR1 SEHNR and CDR2 FQNEAQ (reference sequence). The CDR3 sequence is 13 residues long. DNA for the CDR3: TGTGCCAGCAGCTTCGGGGATTCCTATGGCTACACCTTC. Residues: CASSFGDSYGYTF. The full variable domain, in which reference TRBV7-9 and TRBJ1-2 provide the parts outside the CDR3, is DTGVSQNPRHKITKRGQNVTFRCDPISEHNRLYWYRQTLGQGPEFLTYFQNEAQLEKSRLLSDRFSAERPKGSFSTLEIQRTEQGDSAMYLCASSFGDSYGYTFGSGTRLTVV.

The sample holds a few counts of this clonotype. This chain uses TRBV7-2 with TRBJ2-3, with D hard to call. The germline CDR1 and CDR2 sequences are SGHTA and FQGNSA. Trimming removed 5 bases from V and 0 bases from J, with 15 bases in between. This CDR3 comprises 16 residues. The CDR3 DNA reads TGTGCCAGCAGCACCCAGTCCGTTACTAGCACAGATACGCAGTATTTT. This gives the protein CASSTQSVTSTDTQYF.

A few counts support this clonotype. V is TRBV7-2 and J is TRBJ2-5; D is possibly TRBD2 (6 bases). The J call is in doubt because the DNA end fits TRBJ2-1 better. The CDR3 sequence is 14 residues long. From germline, CDR1 is SGHTA and CDR2 FQGNSA. The CDR3 protein is CASSAGGTSNEQFF. DNA of the CDR3: TGTGCCAGCAGCGCAGGTGGGACTTCCAATGAGCAGTTCTTC.

This clonotype has a handful of counts. The chain is built from TRBV5-1 and TRBJ2-3; D remains ambiguous. The CDR3 length is 13 residues. Germline V gene sequence: CDR1 SGHRS, CDR2 YFSETQ. Trimming left V 5 bases short and J 3 bases short, with 10 bases between. Here the CDR3 reads CASRPASTDTQYF. CDR3 nucleotides: TGCGCCAGCAGGCCAGCATCAACAGATACGCAGTATTTT.

There are a few counts of this clonotype. CDR3 DNA: TGTGCCAGCAGCTTAATGTGGGGGGGCCAGGATGAGCAGTTCTTC. It translates to CASSLMWGGQDEQFF. J is TRBJ2-1 and V is TRBV7-6; D is possibly TRBD2 (7 bases). The CDR3 is made up of 15 amino acids. Deletions cut 2 bases from V and 8 bases from J, with 16 bases between. Germline V CDR1 and CDR2: SGHVS, FNYEAQ.